This T cell receptor (beta chain) originates from a study of early T cells in non-severe SARS-CoV-2 infection (dated by TCRdb to the early 2020s). At the level of the whole study: TCR sequencing used bulk RNA from unsorted whole blood, so alpha and beta chains could not be paired.

V and J are truncated by 7 bases and 3 bases respectively, leaving an intervening sequence of 15 bases. From cysteine to phenylalanine, the CDR3 is 14 amino acids long. The sequence is cut down to CDR3 DNA, 42 bases in frame from base 1. The germline V gene (reference sequence) specifies GTSNPN as CDR1 and SVGIG as CDR2. What the study reported, not specific to this receptor: VDJdb matching was skewed toward anti-spike CD8 responses and likely underestimated virus-specific expansions by missing private and CD4 specificities.

Many counts were recorded for this clonotype. Its antigen remains unidentified. No base quality values were provided; no much bigger clone lies one nucleotide off. Set within a cohort of healthcare workers in London, UK, this nested case-control study involved weekly PCR testing of nasopharyngeal swabs along with blood sampling. Healthcare workers were enrolled in the week of the UK lockdown, from 23 to 31 March 2020, and were followed every week for up to roughly 16 weeks. Library construction relied on 5' RACE. Sequencing relied on a NextSeq 500. To correct for sequencing error and PCR bias, the TCR library protocol tagged individual cDNA molecules with unique molecular identifiers. TCR alpha and beta chains were both sequenced, and the abundances of alpha and beta sequences in each sample were closely correlated with each other. In the authors' own workflow: Decombinator V4 was used to annotate TCR sequences for V gene, J gene and CDR3. TCRs were defined as expanded if a significant change between any two time points was detected under a Poisson model with p below 0.0001. TCR abundances were normalised to the total number of TCRs sequenced per sample and were expressed as counts per million. TRAV1-2 paired with TRAJ12, TRAJ20 or TRAJ33 defined MAIT TCRs, while TRAV10 paired with TRAJ18 defined iNKT TCRs. VDJdb, accessed on 1 November 2021, was searched for TCRs annotated for CMV, EBV and SARS-CoV-2, and TCRs annotated for more than one antigen were excluded. TCRdb handled the public reads itself, with Q25 trimming in fastp and clone calling in MiXCR, and kept productive beta chains. Every distinct CDR3 protein forms one entry, paired with its most common genes and DNA. The V and J calls follow TCRdb's processing rather than the paper's. Here the sample has some 66,000 distinct CDR3 sequences; 9.1% occur a single time. More than 2.5% of the sample is in the top ten clones.

The TCR was taken from an adult who was a healthcare worker with PCR-confirmed SARS-CoV-2 infection or an uninfected control (not recorded which). Rearrangement joined TRBV30 to TRBJ2-2, and the D gene may be TRBD1, 5 bases matching. Sequences were obtained from whole blood. This receptor carries the CDR3 CALQGVRDTGELFF. The nucleotide sequence reads TGTGCCTTGCAGGGCGTCAGGGACACCGGGGAGCTGTTTTTT. With the rest looked up from the reference TRBV30 and TRBJ2-2 genes rather than sequenced, the full variable domain is SQTIHQWPATLVQPVGSPLSLECTVEGTSNPNLYWYRQAAGRGLQLLFYSVGIGQISSEVPQNLSASRPQDRQFILSSKKLLLSDSGFYLCALQGVRDTGELFFGEGSRLTVL.